This T cell receptor beta chain appears in the sequencing data of a study of T cells in women clearing cervical HPV infection (dated by TCRdb to the late 2010s). Regarding the research as a whole: The cases were 25 to 30 women with histologically confirmed HPV16-related CIN3 or worse, and 2 of those women had invasive cancers. Controls were around 25 women whose single incident HPV16 infection cleared within 12 months without precancer or cancer developing. Blood from cases was collected at the visit at which the lesion was first identified, whereas blood from controls was collected once infection was no longer detected. Among cases, blood sampling occurred a median of about 150 days after lesion detection, with an interquartile range of about 80 to 200 days. Since HLA typing was available for only a few women, HLA type could not be ruled out as a confounder. Nested within Costa Rica's Guanacaste HPV Natural History Study, an exploratory proof-of-principle case-control study compared TCR repertoires across cervical HPV16 outcomes. Cases were matched to controls by age within five years and by the year the sample was collected. Cases had a median age of about 35 years and controls had a median age of around 41, with no significant differences in baseline characteristics. In the parent cohort, around 10,000 women aged 18 or older were enrolled in Guanacaste, Costa Rica, during about 1993 to 1994 and were followed for seven years. Five blinded duplicates per group were added as quality controls, so that 60 or so samples were obtained: about 50 participants and 10 replicates.

The CDR3, from cysteine to phenylalanine, totals 11 residues. Only the CDR3 bases that were read are kept: 24 of them, in frame from base 1. V is reduced by 6 bases and J by 9 bases, leaving a spacing of 8 bases between them. CDR1 KGHDR and CDR2 SFDVKD were looked up in the germline V gene. Overall results and qualifications from the work: By combining richness with V gene abundances, random forest classifiers separated cases from controls with an estimated AUC of about 0.82. The cross-sectional design could not show whether associations preceded infection or resulted from it; effector/memory subsets and HPV-specific T cells were not isolated. TCR repertoire richness was significantly higher in CIN3+ cases than in controls across sequencing depths, while evenness did not differ. TRBV6-7 relative abundance was lower in cases than in controls (around 0.11% versus 0.16%; Bonferroni P = 0.0008). Because the number of T cells in each sample was unknown, differences in richness could reflect differing T-cell content rather than repertoire biology.

On this clone: What antigen it recognizes has not been identified. The read ends 3 residues before the CDR3 terminus; that terminus is restored from the germline J gene.

Every participant had a single incident cervical HPV16 infection, and prevalent HPV16 infections were excluded. Cervical HPV DNA was detected with MY09/MY11 PCR, and genotyping was done by dot-blot hybridization. Fifteen mL of heparinized blood were centrifuged, and the buffy coat was split into aliquots, frozen at -30 degrees C, and then kept at -80 degrees C. QIAGEN kits were used to extract genomic DNA from the buffy coat specimens. TCR beta CDR3 regions were amplified by multiplex PCR using the immunoSEQ assay from an average of around 1.2 ug genomic DNA per sample. The assay corrected primer bias using a complete synthetic TCR repertoire to establish an amplification baseline. Amplicons were sequenced on the Illumina platform. The original pipeline was this. Sequence errors were corrected by clustering with frequency ratios and a modified nearest-neighbor algorithm, and the sequences were then analyzed in the immunoSEQ Analyzer using IMGT gene definitions. At each rarefaction depth, TCR richness and evenness were averaged over 20 rarefaction repeats, and samples with fewer sequences than the depth were excluded. V, D and J gene relative abundances were compared between groups with Wilcoxon rank sum tests, applying FDR correction. Blinded duplicates gave an intraclass correlation of under 97% for TCR richness and an average of around 83% across 66 gene segments. TCRdb stores this immuneACCESS table with in-frame sequences only. Part of the clones is absent; in the studies checked, under half of the shortfall reflects unresolved V genes, and no reason is known for the rest. V and J calls plus clone size are reproduced from that table; the DNA served to infer D and trimming. The table for this sample lists tens of thousands of clones. The ten top clones hold around a tenth of the sample.

The clonotype was recovered from a woman aged 18 to 69 with a cervical HPV16 infection that either progressed to CIN3+ or cleared (not recorded which). The rearranged segments are TRBV24-1 and TRBJ2-1, with a weak D call of TRBD2 (5 bases match). Sequenced material: blood buffy coat. The CDR3 sequence is CATSTRGEQFF. CDR3 DNA, as far as it was read: TGTGCCACCAGTACACGGGGTGAG.